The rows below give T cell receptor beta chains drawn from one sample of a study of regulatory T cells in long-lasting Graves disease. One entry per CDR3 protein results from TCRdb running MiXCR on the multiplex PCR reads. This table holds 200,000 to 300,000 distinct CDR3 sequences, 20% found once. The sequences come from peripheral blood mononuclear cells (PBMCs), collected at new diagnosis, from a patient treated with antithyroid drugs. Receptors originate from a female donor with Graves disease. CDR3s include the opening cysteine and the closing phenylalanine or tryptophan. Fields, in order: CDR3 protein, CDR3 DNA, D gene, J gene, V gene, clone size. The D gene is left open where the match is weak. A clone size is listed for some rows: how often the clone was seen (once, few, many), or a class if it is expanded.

CDR3 protein: CASSLASGKETQYF; CDR3 DNA: TGTGCCAGCAGCTTAGCGAGCGGAAAAGAGACCCAGTACTTC; D gene: NA; J gene: TRBJ2-5; V gene: TRBV7-9; clone size: many
CDR3 protein: CASSSRTATGELFF; CDR3 DNA: TGTGCCAGCAGTTCCAGGACAGCCACCGGGGAGCTGTTTTTT; D gene: NA; J gene: TRBJ2-2; V gene: TRBV6-2/TRBV6-3; clone size: many
CDR3 protein: CASSRPGQGVRFEQYF; CDR3 DNA: TGCGCCAGCAGCCGGCCGGGACAGGGGGTAAGGTTCGAGCAGTACTTC; D gene: TRBD1; J gene: TRBJ2-7; V gene: TRBV5-1; clone size: NA
CDR3 protein: CASSQQRSGVRGEQFF; CDR3 DNA: TGTGCCAGCAGCCAACAAAGAAGCGGGGTAAGGGGTGAGCAGTTCTTC; D gene: TRBD2; J gene: TRBJ2-1; V gene: TRBV3-1; clone size: many
CDR3 protein: CASSPPGLAPNTGELFF; CDR3 DNA: TGTGCCAGCAGCCCACCGGGACTAGCGCCGAACACCGGGGAGCTGTTTTTT; D gene: TRBD2; J gene: TRBJ2-2; V gene: TRBV7-2; clone size: many
CDR3 protein: CASSLNTGGYEQYF; CDR3 DNA: TGCGCCAGCAGCTTGAACACAGGGGGCTACGAGCAGTACTTC; D gene: TRBD1; J gene: TRBJ2-7; V gene: TRBV5-1; clone size: many
CDR3 protein: CASSQLAGFNEQFF; CDR3 DNA: TGTGCCAGCAGTCAGCTAGCGGGGTTTAATGAGCAGTTCTTC; D gene: TRBD2; J gene: TRBJ2-1; V gene: TRBV27; clone size: many
CDR3 protein: CASSATGRLQETQYF; CDR3 DNA: TGTGCCAGTAGTGCCACGGGACGGCTCCAAGAGACCCAGTACTTC; D gene: NA; J gene: TRBJ2-5; V gene: TRBV19; clone size: few
CDR3 protein: CASSPERGGSRETQYF; CDR3 DNA: TGTGCCAGCAGTCCGGAAAGGGGCGGGAGTCGGGAGACCCAGTACTTC; D gene: TRBD2; J gene: TRBJ2-5; V gene: TRBV12-3/TRBV12-4; clone size: many
CDR3 protein: CSARRSYEQYF; CDR3 DNA: TGCAGTGCTAGGCGCAGCTACGAGCAGTACTTC; D gene: NA; J gene: TRBJ2-7; V gene: TRBV20-1; clone size: many
CDR3 protein: CASSSDRNGNTIYF; CDR3 DNA: TGCGCCAGCTCATCAGACAGGAACGGAAACACCATATATTTT; D gene: NA; J gene: TRBJ1-3; V gene: TRBV10-2; clone size: NA
CDR3 protein: CASSYRMNTEAFF; CDR3 DNA: TGTGCCAGCAGCTACAGGATGAACACTGAAGCTTTCTTT; D gene: NA; J gene: TRBJ1-1; V gene: TRBV7-2; clone size: many
CDR3 protein: CASSLDGYGGTDTQYF; CDR3 DNA: TGCGCCAGCAGCTTGGACGGCTACGGCGGGACAGATACGCAGTATTTT; D gene: NA; J gene: TRBJ2-3; V gene: TRBV5-1; clone size: many
CDR3 protein: CASSLYDPRETQYF; CDR3 DNA: TGTGCCAGCAGTCTCTATGACCCAAGGGAGACCCAGTACTTC; D gene: NA; J gene: TRBJ2-5; V gene: TRBV6-1; clone size: NA
CDR3 protein: CASRPGTLNEQFF; CDR3 DNA: TGTGCCAGCAGACCCGGGACCTTAAATGAGCAGTTCTTC; D gene: NA; J gene: TRBJ2-1; V gene: TRBV27; clone size: NA
CDR3 protein: CASSGHRSGGAVDEQFF; CDR3 DNA: TGTGCCAGCAGTGGACACCGTAGCGGGGGGGCAGTGGATGAGCAGTTCTTC; D gene: TRBD2; J gene: TRBJ2-1; V gene: TRBV28; clone size: many
CDR3 protein: CASSSPRGDENEKLFF; CDR3 DNA: TGTGCCAGCAGTTCTCCCAGGGGGGACGAGAATGAAAAACTGTTTTTT; D gene: TRBD1; J gene: TRBJ1-4; V gene: TRBV28; clone size: NA
CDR3 protein: CASRTSGSSVGELFF; CDR3 DNA: TGTGCCAGTAGGACTAGCGGGAGTAGTGTCGGGGAGCTGTTTTTT; D gene: TRBD2; J gene: TRBJ2-2; V gene: TRBV19; clone size: many
CDR3 protein: CASSYRAVGRGGYTF; CDR3 DNA: TGTGCCAGCAGTTATCGGGCAGTGGGCCGAGGTGGCTACACCTTC; D gene: NA; J gene: TRBJ1-2; V gene: TRBV6-5; clone size: many
CDR3 protein: CASRVGQGGTDTQYF; CDR3 DNA: TGTGCCAGTAGGGTGGGACAGGGAGGCACAGATACGCAGTATTTT; D gene: TRBD1; J gene: TRBJ2-3; V gene: TRBV19; clone size: few
CDR3 protein: CASGLALDSGSGETQYF; CDR3 DNA: TGTGCTAGTGGTTTGGCTTTGGACAGTGGATCGGGGGAGACCCAGTACTTC; D gene: NA; J gene: TRBJ2-5; V gene: TRBV12-5; clone size: few
CDR3 protein: CASSLELAGVGTGELFF; CDR3 DNA: TGTGCCAGCAGCTTAGAACTAGCGGGAGTCGGCACCGGGGAGCTGTTTTTT; D gene: TRBD2; J gene: TRBJ2-2; V gene: TRBV11-2; clone size: NA
CDR3 protein: CATSRGDGYTF; CDR3 DNA: TGTGCCACCAGTCGGGGGGACGGCTACACCTTC; D gene: NA; J gene: TRBJ1-2; V gene: TRBV12-3/TRBV12-4; clone size: many
CDR3 protein: CASAQGSENEQFF; CDR3 DNA: TGTGCCAGTGCCCAGGGTTCTGAGAATGAGCAGTTCTTC; D gene: NA; J gene: TRBJ2-1; V gene: TRBV19; clone size: few
CDR3 protein: CASSQQGGTEAFF; CDR3 DNA: TGTGCCAGCAGCCAACAGGGTGGGACTGAAGCTTTCTTT; D gene: NA; J gene: TRBJ1-1; V gene: TRBV3-1; clone size: many
CDR3 protein: CASSSPFTREGADTQYF; CDR3 DNA: TGTGCCAGCAGCTCACCGTTTACCAGGGAGGGAGCAGATACGCAGTATTTT; D gene: TRBD2; J gene: TRBJ2-3; V gene: TRBV11-3; clone size: many